The entry below describes one TCR beta chain. This specimen belongs to a study of blood T cell repertoires in COVID-19. Across the study: Acute-phase and convalescent COVID-19 samples originated in the United States, Italy and Spain. Nucleic acid was either cDNA or gDNA, and it came from T cells, B-cell-depleted T cells, or PBMCs.

Germline assignment: CDR1 MDHEN and CDR2 SYDVKM. Deletions cut 4 bases from V and 0 bases from J, with 14 bases between. This CDR3 is 16 amino acids long. In the original workflow: Amplification of reference gene primers provided the estimated nucleated cell counts. This table comes from immunoSEQ multiplex PCR, and its TCRdb copy is limited to in-frame clones, with some not included. The DNA was the basis for D and trimming; V, J and clone size are from that table. The table has 300,000 or so clones, around 85% seen once. The chain links TRBV28 to TRBJ2-3; D is perhaps TRBD1 (6 bases). This TCR was sampled from a woman in her forties or fifties with active or convalescent COVID-19. The material sequenced was peripheral blood. The CDR3, as DNA: TGTGCCAGCAGTTCCACCGGACAGATTAGCACAGATACGCAGTATTTT. It specifies CASSSTGQISTDTQYF.